This T cell receptor beta chain comes out of a study of T cells in tuberculosis. V lost 4 bases, J lost 3 bases, and 10 bases stayed unmatched. This CDR3 contains 18 residues. Germline CDR1 reads SGHRS; CDR2 reads YFSETQ. TCRdb's table, derived via immunoSEQ multiplex PCR, lists solely in-frame clones and lacks some. In the table there are about 88,000 clones, just over 90% of which are singletons. Sorting used thawed, overnight-rested PBMC stained with anti-CD3, a viability dye and GMM-loaded CD1B tetramer. The CD1B tetramers carried C32 glucose monomycolate purified from Rhodococcus equi. Tetramer-negative cells, some 95,000 per donor, were also sorted. This clone has more than one count but fewer than ten.

The chain recombines TRBV5-1 with TRBJ2-5; TRBD2 matches at 15 bases. The source of this sequence is an adult woman with latent tuberculosis. The specimen sequenced was CD1b-GMM tetramer-negative cells sorted from PBMCs. CDR3 amino acids: CASSIRTSGGAEEETQYF. The CDR3 region has the DNA TGCGCCAGCAGCATCCGGACTAGCGGGGGGGCGGAGGAAGAGACCCAGTACTTC.